Included here is one T cell receptor beta chain sequence, with context. The sample belongs to a study of blood T cell repertoires in COVID-19. Study information: T cells, B-cell-depleted T cells, or PBMCs supplied cDNA or gDNA.

V was clipped by 1 base and J by 0 bases, with 8 bases between them. CDR3 size: 15 residues. CDR1 is LGHNA and CDR2 is YNFKEQ in the germline V gene. The repertoire was sequenced with immunoSEQ multiplex PCR; TCRdb's copy has only in-frame clones and lacks some. Of 200,000 or so clones listed, roughly four fifths are singletons. Sequenced material: peripheral blood. This sequence was found in an older woman with acute or convalescent COVID-19. The chain links TRBV4-2 to TRBJ2-3; no clear D. CDR3 region: CASSQAYESTDTQYF. The CDR3 DNA is TGTGCCAGCAGCCAAGCATACGAGAGCACAGATACGCAGTATTTT.